The 17 T cell receptor beta chains below were found in one sample sequenced in a study of shared clonotypes between healthy human individuals. Clones were sequenced by immunoSEQ multiplex PCR, and TCRdb holds only the in-frame ones, with some missing. The table lists 450,000 or so clones, approximately 80% of them singletons. Source material: PBMCs. These receptors were obtained from a woman in her thirties or forties in good health. Some clones in this sample may be carry-over from other donors' samples.

This clone was counted at least ten times. V usage is TRBV9 and J usage is TRBJ2-2; 7 positions agree with TRBD1. Per the germline V gene, CDR1 is SGDLS and CDR2 is YYNGEE. CDR3 size: 13 residues. V dropped 5 bases and J dropped 6; count of bases not matched to a gene: 4. In nucleotides, the CDR3 is TGTGCCAGCAGGTCAACAGGGGCCGGGGAGCTGTTTTTT. Its protein product is CASRSTGAGELFF.

The gene calls are TRBV28 and TRBJ2-7, with D possibly TRBD1 on 6 matching bases. Germline lookup yields CDR1 MDHEN and CDR2 SYDVKM. With 3 bases removed from V and 7 bases from J, the gap between germline ends came to 22 bases. The CDR3 spans 16 residues. This CDR3 reads CASSFGPGSGQGEQYF. The CDR3 region has the DNA TGTGCCAGCAGTTTTGGGCCGGGATCGGGCCAGGGGGAGCAGTACTTC.

The V and J genes are TRBV7-9 and TRBJ2-7; possible D gene TRBD2, 6 bases. The germline V gene encodes CDR1 SEHNR and CDR2 FQNEAQ (reference sequence). V lost 2 bases and J 2 bases, leaving 13 bases between the germline ends. The CDR3 has 15 amino acids. The CDR3 reads CASSLIGTLAYEQYF. The CDR3, as DNA: TGTGCCAGCAGCTTAATCGGGACTCTCGCCTACGAGCAGTACTTC.

This clone was detected many times. The chain uses TRBV19 and TRBJ1-5; unclear D gene. CDR1 is LNHDA, CDR2 SQIVND, per germline (reference sequence). This CDR3 spans 12 amino acids. Trimming took off 3 bases at V and 6 bases at J, with 6 bases between the two ends. The CDR3 DNA follows: TGTGCCAGTAGTATCCCCTCTCAGCCCCAGCATTTT. Its protein is CASSIPSQPQHF. The complete variable domain, with remaining parts taken from reference TRBV19 and TRBJ1-5, reads DGGITQSPKYLFRKEGQNVTLSCEQNLNHDAMYWYRQDPGQGLRLIYYSQIVNDFQKGDIAEGYSVSREKKESFPLTVTSAQKNPTAFYLCASSIPSQPQHFGDGTRLSIL.

Comments on this clone: Since a far larger clone is one base different, this is likely a read error. Additional DNA sequences in this sample encode the identical CDR3. V and J are TRBV29-1 and TRBJ2-7; D gene unclear. The length of the CDR3 is 12 residues. Germline-derived CDR1 and CDR2 are SQVTM and ANQGSEA. V was cut by 6 bases and J by 4 bases, with 13 bases left in between. CDR3 residues: CSVLVTPYEQYF. The CDR3 DNA reads TGCAGCGTGCTAGTAACCCCGTACGAGCAGTACTTC.

This clone is a singleton in its sample. J is TRBJ1-3 and V is TRBV9; TRBD1 might be the D (6 bases). The germline V and J ends were trimmed by 4 bases and 4 bases, with 12 bases remaining between them. Germline V gene data show CDR1 as SGDLS and CDR2 as YYNGEE. This CDR3 contains 14 residues. CDR3 sequence (DNA): TGTGCCAGCAGCTATGGACAGCTCGGAAACACCATATATTTT. Amino acid sequence: CASSYGQLGNTIYF.

Turning to this clone: One junction end disagrees with the germline gene, perhaps due to a read error. The chain uses TRBV7-2 and TRBJ2-7; 15 bases are a match to TRBD2. The length of the CDR3 is 16 residues. The germline gives CDR1 SGHTA, CDR2 FQGNSA. The CDR3 sequence is CASSRTVEGLAGGDHF. In DNA form, the CDR3 reads TGTGCCAGCAGCAGGACGGTCGAAGGACTAGCGGGAGGGGATCACTTC.

The chain couples TRBV25-1 to TRBJ2-2; D ambiguous. CDR1 is MGHDK and CDR2 is SYGVNS in the germline V gene. This CDR3 contains 15 residues. The V end was cut by 3 bases, the J end by 1 base, with 9 bases between. CDR3 in amino acids: CASSDLDGNTGELFF. As DNA, the CDR3 is TGTGCCAGCAGTGATCTGGACGGGAACACCGGGGAGCTGTTTTTT.

The chain couples TRBV20-1 to TRBJ2-2, with no clear D. The CDR3 has 11 residues. The germline V gene encodes CDR1 DFQATT and CDR2 SNEGSKA (reference sequence). V gave up 0 bases and J gave up 7 bases, with 3 bases separating them. CDR3 DNA: TGCAGTGCTAGAGAGGGCGGGGAGCTGTTTTTT. Residues: CSAREGGELFF.

The rearrangement uses TRBV29-1 and TRBJ2-2; perhaps TRBD1 as D (6 bases). This CDR3 has 14 residues. Germline loops: CDR1 SQVTM, CDR2 ANQGSEA. V lost 5 bases, J lost 2 bases, and 12 bases lay in between. The CDR3 spells CSVRTALNTGELFF. CDR3 sequence (DNA): TGCAGCGTTCGGACAGCTCTAAACACCGGGGAGCTGTTTTTT.

A note on this clone: This may be a read error, as it is one base from a much larger clone. The chain joins TRBV18 to TRBJ1-2, with 10 positions matching TRBD1. V dropped 5 bases and J dropped 3; count of bases not matched to a gene: 3. The germline V gene has CDR1 KGHSH and CDR2 LQKENI. The length of the CDR3 is 14 residues. The CDR3: CASSMTGGYYGYTF. CDR3 nucleotide sequence: TGTGCCAGCTCAATGACAGGGGGCTACTATGGCTACACCTTC.

V usage is TRBV11-2 and J usage is TRBJ2-1, with 10 nucleotides matching TRBD2. The CDR3 is 14 residues long. Unmatched junction bases numbered 5, after V lost 5 bases and J lost 7 bases. The germline V gene encodes CDR1 SGHAT and CDR2 FQNNGV. The CDR3 nucleotides read TGTGCCAGCAGCACCGGACTAGCGGTGAATGAGCAGTTCTTC. Protein sequence: CASSTGLAVNEQFF.

This clone appeared a few times. The chain couples TRBV5-4 to TRBJ2-7, with TRBD1 identical over 9 bases. The CDR3 has 15 amino acids. Germline assignment: CDR1 SGHNT and CDR2 YYREEE (reference sequence). With 1 base clipped from V and 5 bases from J, the junction kept 7 bases outside the gene matches. The CDR3 protein is CASSLQGQGSHEQYF. CDR3 DNA sequence: TGTGCCAGCAGCTTGCAGGGACAGGGTAGCCACGAGCAGTACTTC.

This chain joins TRBV10-1 and TRBJ1-1, with 8 positions matching TRBD1. This CDR3 is built from 15 residues. The germline V gene has CDR1 WNHNN and CDR2 SYGVQD (reference sequence). The V and J ends lost 4 bases and 4 bases, in that order; junction bases with no gene match: 8. Here the CDR3 reads CASSGTGIRGTEAFF. The CDR3 nucleotides read TGCGCCAGCAGTGGGACAGGGATTCGTGGCACTGAAGCTTTCTTT.

The V and J genes are TRBV5-1 and TRBJ1-1, with D hard to call. CDR1 is SGHRS and CDR2 is YFSETQ in the germline V gene. Trimming removed 6 bases from V and 3 bases from J, with 18 bases in between. CDR3 length: 15 amino acids. CDR3 loop: CASKREGTEYTEAFF. The CDR3, as DNA: TGCGCCAGCAAACGGGAGGGAACGGAGTACACTGAAGCTTTCTTT.

This clone has just a few counts. This chain uses TRBV7-2 with TRBJ2-1; 13 nucleotides line up with TRBD2. V was pared by 4 bases and J by 5 bases, with 8 bases of the junction left unmatched. This CDR3 region has 17 residues. Per the germline V gene, CDR1 is SGHTA and CDR2 is FQGNSA. CDR3 sequence: CASSYLLAGGSHNEQFF. In nucleotides, the CDR3 is TGTGCCAGCAGCTATCTACTAGCGGGAGGGTCCCACAATGAGCAGTTCTTC.

This clone was observed many times. The chain recombines TRBV5-1 with TRBJ2-2; 7 positions match TRBD1. The CDR3 has 15 residues. The germline gives CDR1 SGHRS, CDR2 YFSETQ. V shed 5 bases, J shed 5 bases, and the junction held 9 bases outside the gene matches. The CDR3 region has the DNA TGCGCCAGCAGAAGGGACAGAGGTGGGACCGGGGAGCTGTTTTTT. It translates to CASRRDRGGTGELFF. The whole variable domain, remainder taken from reference TRBV5-1 and TRBJ2-2, is KAGVTQTPRYLIKTRGQQVTLSCSPISGHRSVSWYQQTPGQGLQFLFEYFSETQRNKGNFPGRFSGRQFSNSRSEMNVSTLELGDSALYLCASRRDRGGTGELFFGEGSRLTVL.